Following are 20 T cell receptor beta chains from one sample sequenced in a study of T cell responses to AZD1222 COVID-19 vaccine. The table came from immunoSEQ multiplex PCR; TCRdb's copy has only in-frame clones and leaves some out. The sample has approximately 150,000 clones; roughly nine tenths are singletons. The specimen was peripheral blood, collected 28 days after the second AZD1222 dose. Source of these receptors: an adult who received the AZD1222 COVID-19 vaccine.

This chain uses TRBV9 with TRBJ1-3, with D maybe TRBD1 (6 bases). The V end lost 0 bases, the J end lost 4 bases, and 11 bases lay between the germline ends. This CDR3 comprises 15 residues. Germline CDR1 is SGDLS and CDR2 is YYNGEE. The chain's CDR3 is CASSVGGGSGNTIYF. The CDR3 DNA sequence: TGTGCCAGCAGCGTAGGAGGGGGGTCAGGAAACACCATATATTTT.

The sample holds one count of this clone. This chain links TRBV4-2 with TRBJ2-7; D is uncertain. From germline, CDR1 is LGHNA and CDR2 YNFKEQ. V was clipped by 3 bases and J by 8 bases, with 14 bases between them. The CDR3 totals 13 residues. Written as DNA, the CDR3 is TGTGCCAGCAGCCAGGGTGAGAATATGCAGCAGTACTTC. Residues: CASSQGENMQQYF.

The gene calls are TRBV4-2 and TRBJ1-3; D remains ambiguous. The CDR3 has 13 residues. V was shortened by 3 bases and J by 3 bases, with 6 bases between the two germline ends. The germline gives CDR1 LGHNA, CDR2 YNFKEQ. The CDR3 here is CASSQGNGNTIYF. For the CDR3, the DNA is TGTGCCAGCAGCCAGGGGAATGGAAACACCATATATTTT.

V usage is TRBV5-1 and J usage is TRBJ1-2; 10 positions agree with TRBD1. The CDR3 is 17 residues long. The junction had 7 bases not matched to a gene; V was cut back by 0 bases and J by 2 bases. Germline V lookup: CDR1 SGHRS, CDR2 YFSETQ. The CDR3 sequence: CASSLAPDRGLNYGYTF. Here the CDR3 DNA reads TGCGCCAGCAGCTTGGCCCCGGACAGGGGGTTAAACTATGGCTACACCTTC. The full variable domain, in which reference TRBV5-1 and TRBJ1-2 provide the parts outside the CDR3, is KAGVTQTPRYLIKTRGQQVTLSCSPISGHRSVSWYQQTPGQGLQFLFEYFSETQRNKGNFPGRFSGRQFSNSRSEMNVSTLELGDSALYLCASSLAPDRGLNYGYTFGSGTRLTVV.

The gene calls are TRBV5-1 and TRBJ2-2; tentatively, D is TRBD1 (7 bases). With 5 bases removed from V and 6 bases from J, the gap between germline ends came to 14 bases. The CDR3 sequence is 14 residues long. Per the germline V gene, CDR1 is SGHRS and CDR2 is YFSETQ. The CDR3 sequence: CASRFTGDSGELFF. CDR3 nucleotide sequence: TGCGCCAGCAGGTTTACAGGGGACTCCGGGGAGCTGTTTTTT.

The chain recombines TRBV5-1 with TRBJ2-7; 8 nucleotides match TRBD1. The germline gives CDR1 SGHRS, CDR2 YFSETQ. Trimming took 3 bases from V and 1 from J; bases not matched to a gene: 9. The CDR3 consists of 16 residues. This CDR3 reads CASSWSSGTGSYEQYF. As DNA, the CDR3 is TGCGCCAGCAGCTGGTCCTCCGGGACAGGTTCCTACGAGCAGTACTTC.

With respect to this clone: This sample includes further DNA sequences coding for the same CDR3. The CDR3 sequence: CASSSGQPNTEAFF. CDR3 in DNA: TGCGCCAGCAGCTCCGGACAGCCGAACACTGAAGCTTTCTTT. The chain carries TRBV5-1 and TRBJ1-1, with TRBD1 as a possible D gene (6 bases). From germline, CDR1 is SGHRS and CDR2 YFSETQ. There are 14 residues in the CDR3. V was pared by 3 bases and J by 1 base, with 10 bases between.

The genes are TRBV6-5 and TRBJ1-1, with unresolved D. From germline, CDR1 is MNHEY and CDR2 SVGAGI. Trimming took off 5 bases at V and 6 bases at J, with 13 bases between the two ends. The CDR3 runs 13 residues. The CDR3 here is CASSQATRPEAFF. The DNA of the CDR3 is TGTGCCAGCAGTCAGGCCACCCGCCCTGAAGCTTTCTTT.

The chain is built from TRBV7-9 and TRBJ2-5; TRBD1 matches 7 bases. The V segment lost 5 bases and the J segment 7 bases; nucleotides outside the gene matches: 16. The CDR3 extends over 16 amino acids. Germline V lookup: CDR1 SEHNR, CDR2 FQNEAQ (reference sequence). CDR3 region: CASSRTGVALEATQYF. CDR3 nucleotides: TGTGCCAGCAGCCGCACAGGGGTGGCTCTTGAGGCGACCCAGTACTTC.

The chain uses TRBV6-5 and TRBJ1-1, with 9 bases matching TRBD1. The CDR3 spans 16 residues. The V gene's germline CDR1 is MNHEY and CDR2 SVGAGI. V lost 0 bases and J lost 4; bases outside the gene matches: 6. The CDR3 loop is CASSYSTGGIGTEAFF. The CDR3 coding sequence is TGTGCCAGCAGTTACTCGACAGGGGGTATTGGCACTGAAGCTTTCTTT.

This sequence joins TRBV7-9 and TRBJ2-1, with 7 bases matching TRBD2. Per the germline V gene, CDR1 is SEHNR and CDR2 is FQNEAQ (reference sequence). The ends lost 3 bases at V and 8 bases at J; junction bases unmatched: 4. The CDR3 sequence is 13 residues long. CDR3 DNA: TGTGCCAGCAGCTTGGCGGGAGTGTATGAGCAGTTCTTC. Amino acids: CASSLAGVYEQFF.

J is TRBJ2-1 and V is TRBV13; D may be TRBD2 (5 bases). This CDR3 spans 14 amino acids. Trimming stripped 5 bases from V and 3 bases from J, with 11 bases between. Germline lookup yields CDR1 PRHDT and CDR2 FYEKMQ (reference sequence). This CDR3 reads CASSDTGFYNEQFF. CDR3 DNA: TGTGCCAGCAGCGACACGGGATTCTACAATGAGCAGTTCTTC.

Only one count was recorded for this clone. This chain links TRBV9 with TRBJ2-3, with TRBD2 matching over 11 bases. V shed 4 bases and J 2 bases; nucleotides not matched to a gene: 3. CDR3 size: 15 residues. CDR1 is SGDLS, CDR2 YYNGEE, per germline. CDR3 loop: CASSPGLAATDTQYF. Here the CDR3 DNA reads TGTGCCAGCAGCCCGGGACTAGCGGCCACAGATACGCAGTATTTT.

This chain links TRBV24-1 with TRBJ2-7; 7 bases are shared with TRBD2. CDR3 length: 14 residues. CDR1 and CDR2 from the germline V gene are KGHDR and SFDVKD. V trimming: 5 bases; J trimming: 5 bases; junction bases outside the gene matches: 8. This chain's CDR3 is CATSGSLGGNEQYF. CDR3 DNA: TGTGCCACCAGTGGCTCATTGGGAGGGAACGAGCAGTACTTC.

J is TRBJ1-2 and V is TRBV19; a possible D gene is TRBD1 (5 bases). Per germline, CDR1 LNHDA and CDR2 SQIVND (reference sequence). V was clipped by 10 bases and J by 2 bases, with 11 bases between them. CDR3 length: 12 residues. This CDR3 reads CATQGVNYGYTF. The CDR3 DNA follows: TGTGCCACACAAGGGGTGAACTATGGCTACACCTTC.

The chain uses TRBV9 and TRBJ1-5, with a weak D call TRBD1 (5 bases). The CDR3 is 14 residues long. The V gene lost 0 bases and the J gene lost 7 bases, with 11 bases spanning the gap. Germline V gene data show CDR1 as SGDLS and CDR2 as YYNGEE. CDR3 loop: CASSVGGAGQPQHF. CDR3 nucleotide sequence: TGTGCCAGCAGCGTAGGAGGGGCAGGCCAGCCCCAGCATTTT.

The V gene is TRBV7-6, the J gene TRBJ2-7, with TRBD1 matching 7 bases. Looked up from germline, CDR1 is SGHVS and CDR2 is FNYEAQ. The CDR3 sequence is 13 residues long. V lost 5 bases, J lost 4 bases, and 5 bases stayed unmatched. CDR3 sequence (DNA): TGTGCCAGCAGCGCCGGGACAGAATACGAGCAGTACTTC. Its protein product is CASSAGTEYEQYF.

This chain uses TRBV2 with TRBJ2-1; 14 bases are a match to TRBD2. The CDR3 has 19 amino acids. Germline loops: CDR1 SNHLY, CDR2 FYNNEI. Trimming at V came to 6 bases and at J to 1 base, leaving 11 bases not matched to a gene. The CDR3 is CASREAGTSGSGSYNEQFF. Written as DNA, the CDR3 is TGTGCCAGCAGAGAGGCGGGGACTAGCGGGAGTGGGTCCTACAATGAGCAGTTCTTC.

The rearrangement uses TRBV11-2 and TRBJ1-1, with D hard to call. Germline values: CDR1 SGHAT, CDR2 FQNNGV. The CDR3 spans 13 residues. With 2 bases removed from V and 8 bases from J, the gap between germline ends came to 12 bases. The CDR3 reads CASSLSEGGEAFF. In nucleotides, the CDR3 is TGTGCCAGCAGCTTATCCGAAGGCGGGGAAGCTTTCTTT.

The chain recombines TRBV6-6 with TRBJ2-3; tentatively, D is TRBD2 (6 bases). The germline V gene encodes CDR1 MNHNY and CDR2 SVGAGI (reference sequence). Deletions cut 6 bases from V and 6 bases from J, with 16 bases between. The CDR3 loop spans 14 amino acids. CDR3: CASRGTSPPDTQYF. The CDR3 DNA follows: TGTGCCAGCAGAGGGACTTCCCCCCCGGATACGCAGTATTTT.